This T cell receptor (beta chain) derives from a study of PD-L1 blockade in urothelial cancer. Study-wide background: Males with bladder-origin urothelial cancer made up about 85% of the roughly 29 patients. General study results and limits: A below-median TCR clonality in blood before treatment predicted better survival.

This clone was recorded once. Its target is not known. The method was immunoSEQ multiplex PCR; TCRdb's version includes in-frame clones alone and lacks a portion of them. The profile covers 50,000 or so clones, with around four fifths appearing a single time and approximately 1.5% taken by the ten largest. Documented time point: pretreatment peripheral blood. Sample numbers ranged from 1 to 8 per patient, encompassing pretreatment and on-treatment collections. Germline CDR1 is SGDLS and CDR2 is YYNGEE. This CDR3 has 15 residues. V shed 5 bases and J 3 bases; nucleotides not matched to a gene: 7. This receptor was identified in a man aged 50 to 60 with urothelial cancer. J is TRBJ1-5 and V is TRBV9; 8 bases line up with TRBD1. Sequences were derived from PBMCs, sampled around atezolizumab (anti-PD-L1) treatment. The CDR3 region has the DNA TGTGCCAGCAGTCCGCAGGGGGCTATCAATCAGCCCCAGCATTTT. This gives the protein CASSPQGAINQPQHF. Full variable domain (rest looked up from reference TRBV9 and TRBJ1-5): DSGVTQTPKHLITATGQRVTLRCSPRSGDLSVYWYQQSLDQGLQFLIQYYNGEERAKGNILERFSAQQFPDLHSELNLSSLELGDSALYFCASSPQGAINQPQHFGDGTRLSIL.